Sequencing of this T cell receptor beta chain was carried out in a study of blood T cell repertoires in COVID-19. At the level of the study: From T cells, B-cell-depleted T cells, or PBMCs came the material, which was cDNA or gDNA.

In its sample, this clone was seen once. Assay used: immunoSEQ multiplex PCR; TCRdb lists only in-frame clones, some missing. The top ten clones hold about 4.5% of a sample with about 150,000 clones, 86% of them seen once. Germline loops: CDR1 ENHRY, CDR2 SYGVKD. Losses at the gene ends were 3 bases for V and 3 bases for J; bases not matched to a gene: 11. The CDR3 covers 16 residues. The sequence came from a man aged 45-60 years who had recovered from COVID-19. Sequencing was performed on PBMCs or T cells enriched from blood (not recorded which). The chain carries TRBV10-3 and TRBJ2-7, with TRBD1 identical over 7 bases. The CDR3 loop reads CAISEYSGTVNYEQYF. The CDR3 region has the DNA TGTGCCATCAGTGAATACTCCGGGACAGTAAACTACGAGCAGTACTTC.